This T cell receptor (beta chain) was documented in a study of response to subunit inactivated influenza vaccine. The study, taken as a whole, reports: The study's authors posited that every seasonal influenza vaccination enlists few new T cells.

TCRdb re-derived calls from the RT-PCR reads in MiXCR, one entry per CDR3 protein. The sample records about 700,000 distinct CDR3 sequences, about 15% being singletons. V was cut by 4 bases and J by 3 bases, with 17 bases left in between. This CDR3 is 16 amino acids long. Germline loops: CDR1 SGHRS, CDR2 YFSETQ. This clonotype was observed many times. What it binds is not known. The chain has TRBV5-1 and TRBJ2-1; tentatively, D is TRBD2 (6 bases). The sequencing here drew on PBMCs from blood, taken roughly 12 days after vaccination. The clonotype was recovered from a middle-aged man who received an inactivated influenza vaccine. The CDR3 sequence is CASSTLTGAYYNEQFF. Here the CDR3 DNA reads TGCGCCAGCAGCACACTAACGGGAGCCTACTACAATGAGCAGTTCTTC.